Shown below are 30 T cell receptor delta chains from a single sample sequenced in a study of gamma-delta chains in newborns, infants, children. TCRdb re-analyzed the reads via CATT. The profile shows 5,700 or so delta-chain clones, 0.35% to 0.5% of them singletons. The specimen sequenced was blood. These receptors were obtained from a child who was a newborn, infant or young child, either healthy, febrile or measles-vaccinated (not recorded which).

Turning to this clone: It may be a read error: a sequence one base away is much more abundant. The same CDR3 arises from other DNA sequences in this sample as well. The chain links TRDV2 to TRDJ3; possibly TRDD2 or TRDD3 for D (5 bases each). This CDR3 has 16 residues. In germline, CDR1 is GEAIGNYY, CDR2 EKD. CDR3 DNA: TGTGCCTGTGACTCCTATAGCTCCTGGGACACCCGCCAGATGTTTTTC. This sequence encodes CACDSYSSWDTRQMFF.

Notes on this clone: TCRdb has a much larger clone's protein, which differs at residue 4 from the translation of this DNA, likely because of a read error; what is shown is the protein translated from the DNA. The genes are TRDV2 and TRDJ3; tentatively, D is TRDD3 (5 bases). V gave up 5 bases and J gave up 0 bases, with 13 bases separating them. There are 17 residues in the CDR3. Germline loops: CDR1 GEAIGNYY, CDR2 EKD. The CDR3 DNA follows: TGTGCCTGTGGCACACTGGTGAGCTCCTGGGACACCCGACAGATGTTTTTC. Protein sequence: CACGTLVSSWDTRQMFF.

Notes on this clone: The protein given by TCRdb reflects a much larger clone and differs at residue 4 from this DNA's translation, likely from a read error; the protein shown is the DNA's translation. V usage is TRDV2 and J usage is TRDJ3, with 8 bases identical to TRDD3. V lost 5 bases, J lost 0 bases, and 11 bases stayed unmatched. This CDR3 contains 19 residues. In germline, CDR1 is GEAIGNYY, CDR2 EKD. CDR3 protein: CACGTYWGDDSWDTRQMFF. The CDR3 bases are TGTGCCTGTGGCACGTACTGGGGGGATGACTCCTGGGACACCCGACAGATGTTTTTC.

This clone occurred a few times. Translating this DNA gives a protein that differs at residue 5 from the TCRdb one, which belongs to a much larger clone; a read error is likely, and the protein shown is this translation. This rearrangement joins TRDV2 to TRDJ3, with 7 bases aligning to TRDD3. Germline lookup yields CDR1 GEAIGNYY and CDR2 EKD. The J segment lost 0 bases and the V segment lost 2 bases, leaving 9 bases of the junction unmatched. The CDR3 runs 19 residues. The CDR3 sequence is CACDRLGMSSSWDTRQMFF. The CDR3 DNA follows: TGTGCCTGTGACAGACTGGGGATGTCAAGCTCCTGGGACACCCGACAGATGTTTTTC.

As regards this clone: A clone one base away is much larger, so this may be a read error. Other DNA sequences in the sample encode the same CDR3. The chain combines TRDV2 with TRDJ1; 13 nucleotides line up with TRDD3. The CDR3 covers 16 residues. Trimming at V came to 3 bases and at J to 5 bases, leaving 8 bases not matched to a gene. Per the germline V gene, CDR1 is GEAIGNYY and CDR2 is EKD. The CDR3 loop is CACDPLLGDTGDKLIF. The CDR3 DNA follows: TGTGCCTGTGACCCCTTACTGGGGGATACGGGTGATAAACTCATCTTT.

A word on this clone: TCRdb's protein sequence differs at residue 4 from the translated DNA; the protein presented here follows the DNA. The J gene is TRDJ3, the V gene TRDV2, with 11 bases that match TRDD3. CDR3 length equals 17 residues. The J segment lost 18 bases and the V segment lost 5 bases, leaving 20 bases of the junction unmatched. The germline gives CDR1 GEAIGNYY, CDR2 EKD. The CDR3 DNA reads TGTGCCTGTGGCAACTGGGGGATATCCTGGGACACCCAACGGATGTTTTTC. Translated, it gives CACGNWGISWDTQRMFF.

By share, this clone counts as medium-sized (0.01 to 0.1%). Other DNA sequences in the sample encode the same CDR3. V gene TRDV2 combines with J gene TRDJ2; TRDD3 aligns across 9 bases. This CDR3 spans 14 amino acids. V lost 0 bases, J lost 5 bases, and 0 bases stayed unmatched. Germline V gene lookup returns CDR1 GEAIGNYY and CDR2 EKD. CDR3 amino acids: CACDTLGDTAQLFF. The CDR3 DNA is TGTGCCTGTGACACCCTGGGGGATACAGCACAACTCTTCTTT.

This clone was found a few times. With a much larger clone just one base away, this may be a read error. V is TRDV2 and J is TRDJ3; the D gene could be TRDD2 or TRDD3 (5 bases each). This CDR3 contains 21 residues. Germline CDR1 GEAIGNYY, CDR2 EKD. Here the CDR3 reads CACDTGLAPYIGSGDTRQMFF. The CDR3 DNA reads TGTGCCTGTGACACCGGACTGGCCCCCTACATCGGCTCCGGGGACACCCGACAGATGTTTTTC.

This clone was detected a few times. A single base separates this from a much larger clone, so it may be a read error. The chain employs TRDV2 and TRDJ3; TRDD3 aligns across 12 bases. Trimming removed 0 bases from V and 2 bases from J; junction bases left unmatched: 4. Looked up from germline, CDR1 is GEAIGNYY and CDR2 is EKD. There are 19 residues in the CDR3. In nucleotides, the CDR3 is TGTGCCTGTGACACCTACTGGGGGATACTTCCCTGGGACACCCGACAGATGTTTTTC. Its translation: CACDTYWGILPWDTRQMFF.

Notes on this clone: This may stem from a read error, because a much larger clone lies one nucleotide away. Other DNA sequences in this sample translate to the same CDR3. The chain combines TRDV1 with TRDJ3; TRDD3 aligns across 11 bases. Looked up from germline, CDR1 is TSWWSYY and CDR2 is QGS. The CDR3 covers 22 residues. This chain's CDR3 is CALGASSQVLGDRSWDTRQMFF. DNA of the CDR3: TGCGCTCTTGGGGCCTCTTCTCAAGTACTGGGGGATAGGTCCTGGGACACCCGACAGATGTTTTTC.

In regard to this clone: A far larger clone is off by one base, so a read error is likely. Other DNA sequences from this sample encode an identical CDR3 as well. The CDR3 DNA is TGTGCCTGTGACACCTGGGGGCCTAGCTCCTGGGACACCCGGCAGATGTTTTTC. Amino acids: CACDTWGPSSWDTRQMFF. This chain uses TRDV2 with TRDJ3, with a possible D match to TRDD3 (6 bases). Germline V gene sequence: CDR1 GEAIGNYY, CDR2 EKD. The CDR3 is made up of 18 amino acids.

This clone was seen more than once but under ten times. TCRdb's protein, taken from a much larger clone, differs from this DNA's translation at residue 11, likely owing to a read error; the protein displayed comes from the DNA. The chain couples TRDV2 to TRDJ2; 9 positions agree with TRDD3. Germline CDR1 is GEAIGNYY and CDR2 is EKD. The CDR3 totals 14 residues. CDR3 residues: CACELGDATAKLFF. CDR3 DNA sequence: TGTGCCTGTGAACTGGGGGACGCGACAGCAAAACTCTTCTTT.

This clone is medium-sized in the sample. Other DNA sequences in the same sample also yield this CDR3. The rearrangement joins TRDV2 to TRDJ3; unclear D gene. The CDR3 loop spans 20 amino acids. Trimming cost V 2 bases and J 0 bases, with 19 bases left between them. The germline gives CDR1 GEAIGNYY, CDR2 EKD. CDR3 in amino acids: CACDKVPGDYSSWDTRQMFF. In DNA, the CDR3 is TGTGCCTGTGACAAAGTCCCTGGAGACTACAGCTCCTGGGACACCCGACAGATGTTTTTC.

This clone was counted between two and nine times. TCRdb assigns this DNA the protein of a much larger clone, which departs from its translation at residue 5; this likely reflects a read error, and the protein shown comes from translating the DNA. V usage is TRDV2 and J usage is TRDJ3, with TRDD3 identical over 8 bases. Germline V lookup: CDR1 GEAIGNYY, CDR2 EKD. CDR3 length: 18 residues. V lost 3 bases and J lost 0; bases outside the gene matches: 6. For the CDR3, the DNA is TGTGCCTGTGACGCCTGGGGGACCAGCTCCTGGGACACCCGACAGATGTTTTTC. It encodes CACDAWGTSSWDTRQMFF.

To note about this clone: TCRdb attributes to this sequence the protein of a much larger clone, which differs from the DNA translation at residue 15; a read error is likely, and the protein displayed is translated from the DNA. V is TRDV1 and J is TRDJ1; 9 bases line up with TRDD3. Germline lookup yields CDR1 TSWWSYY and CDR2 QGS. This CDR3 has 17 residues. DNA for the CDR3: TGTGCTCTTGGGGAATTTTCCGGGGGATACCCCACCGATAAACCCATCTTT. It specifies CALGEFSGGYPTDKPIF.

This clone was observed a handful of times. TCRdb shows a much larger clone's protein in place of this DNA's translation, and the two differ at residue 11, likely through a read error; the protein shown is translated from the DNA. This chain links TRDV2 with TRDJ3; D is possibly TRDD3 (6 bases). Germline assignment: CDR1 GEAIGNYY and CDR2 EKD. V lost 0 bases and J 2 bases, leaving 16 bases between the germline ends. This CDR3 spans 19 amino acids. CDR3 loop: CACDTWGDDSPWDTRQMFF. CDR3 nucleotide sequence: TGTGCCTGTGACACCTGGGGGGACGACAGCCCCTGGGACACCCGACAGATGTTTTTC.

This clone was seen a handful of times. A read error may produce the germline difference seen at one junction end. The chain combines TRDV2 with TRDJ3; 10 nucleotides match TRDD3. The CDR3 consists of 17 residues. Germline values: CDR1 GEAIGNYY, CDR2 EKD. The chain's CDR3 is CACDSTGGSWDTRRMFF. The DNA of the CDR3 is TGTGCCTGTGACAGTACTGGGGGATCCTGGGATACCCGACGGATGTTTTTC.

Concerning this clone itself: TCRdb pairs this DNA with a much larger clone's protein that differs at residue 4, likely a read error; the protein shown was translated from the DNA. The V and J genes are TRDV2 and TRDJ3; 9 nucleotides align to TRDD3. Germline CDR1 is GEAIGNYY and CDR2 is EKD. The CDR3 has 18 residues. In DNA, the CDR3 is TGTGCCTGTGGCACCGGGGATACGCGTACCTGGGACACCCGACAGATGTTTTTC. The encoded protein is CACGTGDTRTWDTRQMFF.

This clone is categorized as medium-sized. Within the sample, other DNA sequences also encode this same CDR3. The V call is TRDV1, the J call TRDJ1, with D maybe TRDD3 (5 bases). V was cut by 5 bases and J by 8 bases, with 9 bases left in between. The CDR3 has 11 residues. Looked up from germline, CDR1 is TSWWSYY and CDR2 is QGS. The CDR3 is CALGKWGKLIF. CDR3 coding DNA: TGTGCTCTTGGGAAGTGGGGAAAACTCATCTTT.

This clone came up a few times. The protein TCRdb lists belongs to a much larger clone and differs from this DNA's translation at residue 12, which points to a read error; the protein shown is made from the DNA. The V and J genes are TRDV2 and TRDJ3; 12 bases are shared with TRDD3. Germline CDR1 reads GEAIGNYY; CDR2 reads EKD. The CDR3 has 18 residues. The CDR3 DNA reads as TGTGCCTGTGACATTTTACTGGGGGATACCTGGGGCACCCGACAGATGTTTTTC. Amino acids: CACDILLGDTWGTRQMFF.

This clone occurred a few times. The TCRdb record carries a much larger clone's protein, which differs from this DNA's translation at residue 10; a read error is the likely cause, and the protein listed here is the DNA translation. This sequence joins TRDV2 and TRDJ1; D might be TRDD3 (6 bases). CDR1 GEAIGNYY and CDR2 EKD come from the germline V gene. CDR3 length: 14 residues. The V gene lost 3 bases and the J gene lost 6 bases, with 16 bases spanning the gap. CDR3 DNA: TGTGCCTGTGACCCGAGGGGATGGGCCTATAAACTCATCTTT. Protein: CACDPRGWAYKLIF.

Remarks on this clone: TCRdb lists the protein of a much larger clone for this DNA, which differs at residue 5, so this is likely a read error; the protein given here is translated from the DNA itself. This chain links TRDV2 with TRDJ3; D may be TRDD3 (5 bases). The CDR3 contains 18 residues. The germline CDR1 and CDR2 sequences are GEAIGNYY and EKD. The V end lost 3 bases, the J end lost 1 base, and 15 bases lay between the germline ends. CDR3 DNA sequence: TGTGCCTGTGACGCCGTCTATACGAGGTCCTGGGACACCCGACAGATGTTTTTC. It yields the protein CACDAVYTRSWDTRQMFF.

This clone appeared a few times. The TCRdb protein, from a much larger clone, departs from this DNA's translation at residue 9, likely by read error; the protein shown derives from the DNA. The chain carries TRDV2 and TRDJ3, with TRDD3 matching 7 bases. CDR1 is GEAIGNYY and CDR2 is EKD in the germline V gene. The CDR3 extends over 18 amino acids. V was clipped by 0 bases and J by 0 bases; unmatched bases: 4. DNA for the CDR3: TGTGCCTGTGACACCGGCTGGGGGGCCTCCTGGGACACCCGACAGATGTTTTTC. It specifies CACDTGWGASWDTRQMFF.

Of note for this clone: This may come from a read error, since a much larger clone is one base off. V usage is TRDV2 and J usage is TRDJ3; 10 bases agree with TRDD3. J lost 0 bases, V lost 3 bases, and 13 bases had no gene match. Germline V lookup: CDR1 GEAIGNYY, CDR2 EKD. The CDR3 has 21 residues. The CDR3 nucleotides are TGTGCCTGTGACGCCGTGGTGGGGGATACCCTAAGCTCCTGGGACACCCGACAGATGTTTTTC. Amino acid sequence: CACDAVVGDTLSSWDTRQMFF.

In this sample, this clone is medium-sized. The gene calls are TRDV2 and TRDJ3; D call uncertain. The CDR3 covers 19 residues. Trimming removed 0 bases at V and 0 bases at J, with 14 bases between. The germline V gene encodes CDR1 GEAIGNYY and CDR2 EKD. CDR3 bases: TGTGCCTGTGACACCGTCGGGGCCCCTAGCTCCTGGGACACCCGACAGATGTTTTTC. Encoded protein: CACDTVGAPSSWDTRQMFF.

Only a few counts were recorded for this clone. This sequence may be a read error, since a much larger clone differs from it by one base. Other DNA sequences within the sample encode an identical CDR3. This chain uses TRDV2 with TRDJ3; 8 positions match TRDD3. Germline CDR1 GEAIGNYY, CDR2 EKD. The CDR3 is made up of 19 amino acids. The CDR3 DNA follows: TGTGCCTGCGACAGACTGGGGGCTACCAGCTCCTGGGACACCCGACAGATGTTTTTC. This encodes CACDRLGATSSWDTRQMFF.

This clone was observed a few times. This clone may be a read error of a much larger clone one base away. Other DNA sequences in the same sample also yield this CDR3. The rearrangement uses TRDV2 and TRDJ1; tentatively, D is TRDD3 (5 bases). CDR3 length equals 12 residues. Trimming took 6 bases from V and 4 from J, leaving 11 bases between them. Looked up from germline, CDR1 is GEAIGNYY and CDR2 is EKD. CDR3 in DNA: TGTGCCTGTACTGGAGGATACGATAAACTCATCTTT. Amino acids: CACTGGYDKLIF.

This clone was recorded a few times. One junction end disagrees with the germline gene, perhaps due to a read error. Additional DNA sequences in this sample encode the identical CDR3. The chain carries TRDV2 and TRDJ3; the match to TRDD3 covers 9 bases. Germline V lookup: CDR1 GEAIGNYY, CDR2 EKD. The CDR3 has 19 residues. DNA for the CDR3: TGTGCCTGTGACACCGTACTGGGGGACCGCTCCTGGGACACCCGACAGATGTTCTTC. It is translated as CACDTVLGDRSWDTRQMFF.

Sample share makes this clone medium-sized. The J gene is TRDJ3, the V gene TRDV2, with 9 bases that match TRDD3. V lost 0 bases to trimming and J lost 1 base; unmatched junction nucleotides: 6. The CDR3 contains 19 residues. Germline V CDR1 and CDR2: GEAIGNYY, EKD. The CDR3 DNA follows: TGTGCCTGTGACACCGTCAGTACTGGGGGATCCTGGGACACCCGACAGATGTTTTTC. Translation: CACDTVSTGGSWDTRQMFF.

Note on this clone: For this DNA, TCRdb reports the protein of a much larger clone, which diverges at residue 12, most likely from a read error; the protein presented here is translated directly from the DNA. The J gene is TRDJ3, the V gene TRDV2; a possible D gene is TRDD3 (6 bases). Per the germline V gene, CDR1 is GEAIGNYY and CDR2 is EKD. The CDR3 has 18 residues. This CDR3 is CACDTDRPSSWGTRQMFF. Here the CDR3 DNA reads TGTGCCTGTGACACCGATCGACCCAGCTCCTGGGGCACCCGACAGATGTTTTTC.